The clone carrying this T cell receptor beta chain was found once. The antigen remains undetermined. Samples underwent the assay at deep level. TCRdb keeps only in-frame clones here, not all; method: immunoSEQ multiplex PCR. The table lists 2,500,000 or so clones, around nine tenths of them singletons. Germline CDR1 is SEHNR and CDR2 is FQNEAQ (reference sequence). Trimming shortened V by 5 bases and J by 0 bases, and 5 bases separated the two germline ends. The CDR3 sequence is 14 residues long. This entry is derived from a study of shared clonotypes between healthy human individuals. Study-level points and caveats: The study generally estimated greater richness for naive than memory subsets.

The chain has TRBV7-9 and TRBJ2-6; D unclear. The material sequenced was naive CD4+ T cells sorted from blood. The subset: CD45RA+ positively selected. The TCR originated in a man aged 18 to 29 in good health. DNA of the CDR3: TGTGCCAGCAGCCACAGCTCTGGGGCCAACGTCCTGACTTTC. This encodes CASSHSSGANVLTF. The full variable domain, in which reference TRBV7-9 and TRBJ2-6 provide the parts outside the CDR3, is DTGVSQNPRHKITKRGQNVTFRCDPISEHNRLYWYRQTLGQGPEFLTYFQNEAQLEKSRLLSDRFSAERPKGSFSTLEIQRTEQGDSAMYLCASSHSSGANVLTFGAGSRLTVL.